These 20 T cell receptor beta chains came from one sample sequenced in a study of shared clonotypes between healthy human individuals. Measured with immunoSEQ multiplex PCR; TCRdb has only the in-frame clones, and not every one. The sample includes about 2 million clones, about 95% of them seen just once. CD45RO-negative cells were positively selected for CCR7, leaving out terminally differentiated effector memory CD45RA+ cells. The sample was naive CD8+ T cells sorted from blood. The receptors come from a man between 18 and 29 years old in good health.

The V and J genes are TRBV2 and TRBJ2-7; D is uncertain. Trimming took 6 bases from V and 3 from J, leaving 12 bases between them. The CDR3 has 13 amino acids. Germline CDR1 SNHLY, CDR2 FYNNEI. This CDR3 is CASRGRTNYEQYF. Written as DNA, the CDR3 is TGTGCCAGCAGAGGACGGACCAACTACGAGCAGTACTTC.

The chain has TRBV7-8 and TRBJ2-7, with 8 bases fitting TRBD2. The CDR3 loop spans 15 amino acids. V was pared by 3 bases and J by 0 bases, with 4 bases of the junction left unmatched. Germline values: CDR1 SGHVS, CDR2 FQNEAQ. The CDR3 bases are TGTGCCAGCAGCTTCGGCGGGGGGCCCTCCTACGAGCAGTACTTC. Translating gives CASSFGGGPSYEQYF.

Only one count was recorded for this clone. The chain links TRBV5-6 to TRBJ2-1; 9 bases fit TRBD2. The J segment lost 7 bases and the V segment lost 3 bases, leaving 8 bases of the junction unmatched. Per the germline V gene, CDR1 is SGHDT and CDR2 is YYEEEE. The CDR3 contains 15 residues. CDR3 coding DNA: TGTGCCAGCAGCTGGGGGACTAGCAGCATGAATGAGCAGTTCTTC. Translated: CASSWGTSSMNEQFF.

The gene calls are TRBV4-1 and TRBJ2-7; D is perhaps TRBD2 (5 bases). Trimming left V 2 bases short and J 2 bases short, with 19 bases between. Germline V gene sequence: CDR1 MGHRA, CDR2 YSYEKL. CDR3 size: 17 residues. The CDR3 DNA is TGCGCCAGCAGCCAAAGGAGCGGAGCCGGAGAGACCTACGAGCAGTACTTC. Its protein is CASSQRSGAGETYEQYF.

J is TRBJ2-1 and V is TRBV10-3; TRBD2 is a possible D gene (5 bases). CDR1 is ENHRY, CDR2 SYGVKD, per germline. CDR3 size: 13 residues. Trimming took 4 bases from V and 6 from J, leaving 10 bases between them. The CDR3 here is CAISGLALNEQFF. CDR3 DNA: TGTGCCATCAGTGGCCTAGCTCTCAATGAGCAGTTCTTC.

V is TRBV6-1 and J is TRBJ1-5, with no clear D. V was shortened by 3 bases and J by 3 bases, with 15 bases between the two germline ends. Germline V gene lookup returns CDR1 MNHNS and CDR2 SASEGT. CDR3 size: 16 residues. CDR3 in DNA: TGTGCCAGCAGTGATGTCAAGGGTCTTGTCAATCAGCCCCAGCATTTT. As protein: CASSDVKGLVNQPQHF.

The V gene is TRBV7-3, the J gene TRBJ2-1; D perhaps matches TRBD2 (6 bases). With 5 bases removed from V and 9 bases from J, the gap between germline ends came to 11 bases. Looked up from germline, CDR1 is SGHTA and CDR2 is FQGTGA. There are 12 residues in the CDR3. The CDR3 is CASSAEGSEQFF. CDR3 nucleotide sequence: TGTGCCAGCAGCGCGGAGGGAAGTGAGCAGTTCTTC.

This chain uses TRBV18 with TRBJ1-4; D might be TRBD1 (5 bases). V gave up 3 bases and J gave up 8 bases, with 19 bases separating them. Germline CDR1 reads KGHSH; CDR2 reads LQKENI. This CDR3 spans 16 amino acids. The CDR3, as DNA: TGTGCCAGCTCACCCCGTGGGGCGTCCGTATGGGAAAAACTGTTTTTT. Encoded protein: CASSPRGASVWEKLFF.

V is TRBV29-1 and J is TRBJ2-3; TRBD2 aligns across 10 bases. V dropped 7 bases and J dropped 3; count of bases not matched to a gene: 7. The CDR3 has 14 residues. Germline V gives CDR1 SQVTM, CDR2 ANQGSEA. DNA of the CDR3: TGCAGCGCCACTAGCGGGATGAGTACAGATACGCAGTATTTT. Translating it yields CSATSGMSTDTQYF.

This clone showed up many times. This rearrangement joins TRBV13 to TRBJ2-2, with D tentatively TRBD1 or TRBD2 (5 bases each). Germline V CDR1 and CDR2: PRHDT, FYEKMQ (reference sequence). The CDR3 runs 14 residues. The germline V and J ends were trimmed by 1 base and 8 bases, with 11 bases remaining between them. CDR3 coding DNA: TGTGCCAGCAGCTTAGAAGGGGACGGTGGGGAGCTGTTTTTT. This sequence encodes CASSLEGDGGELFF.

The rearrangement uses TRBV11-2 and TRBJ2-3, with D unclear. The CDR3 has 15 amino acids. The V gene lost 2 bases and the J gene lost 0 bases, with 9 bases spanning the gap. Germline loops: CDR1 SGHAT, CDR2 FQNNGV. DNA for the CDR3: TGTGCCAGCAGCTTAAAGTCTGACAGCACAGATACGCAGTATTTT. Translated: CASSLKSDSTDTQYF. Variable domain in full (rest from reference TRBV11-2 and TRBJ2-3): EAGVAQSPRYKIIEKRQSVAFWCNPISGHATLYWYQQILGQGPKLLIQFQNNGVVDDSQLPKDRFSAERLKGVDSTLKIQPAKLEDSAVYLCASSLKSDSTDTQYFGPGTRLTVL.

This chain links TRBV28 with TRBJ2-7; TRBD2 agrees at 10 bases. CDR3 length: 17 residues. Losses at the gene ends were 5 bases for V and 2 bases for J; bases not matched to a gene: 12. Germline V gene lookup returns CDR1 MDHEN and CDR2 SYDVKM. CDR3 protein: CASSLPTSGGGTYEQYF. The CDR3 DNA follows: TGTGCCAGCAGTCTACCTACAAGCGGGGGGGGTACCTACGAGCAGTACTTC.

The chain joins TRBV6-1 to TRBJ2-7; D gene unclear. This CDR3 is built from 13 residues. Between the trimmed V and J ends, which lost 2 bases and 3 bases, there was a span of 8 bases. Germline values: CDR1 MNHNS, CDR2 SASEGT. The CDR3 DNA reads TGTGCCAGCAGTGAATCTCATTTCTACGAGCAGTACTTC. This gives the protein CASSESHFYEQYF.

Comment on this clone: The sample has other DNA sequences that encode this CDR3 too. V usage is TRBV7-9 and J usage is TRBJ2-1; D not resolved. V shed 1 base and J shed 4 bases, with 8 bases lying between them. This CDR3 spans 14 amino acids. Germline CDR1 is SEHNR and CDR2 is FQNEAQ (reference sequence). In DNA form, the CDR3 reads TGTGCCAGCAGCTTAGGCGGTTCATACAATGAGCAGTTCTTC. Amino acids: CASSLGGSYNEQFF.

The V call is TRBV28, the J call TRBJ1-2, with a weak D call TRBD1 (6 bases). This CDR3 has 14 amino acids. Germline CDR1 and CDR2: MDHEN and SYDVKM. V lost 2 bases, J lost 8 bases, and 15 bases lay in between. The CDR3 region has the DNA TGTGCCAGCAGTTTACATTCAGGGGCTGTAGGCTACACCTTC. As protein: CASSLHSGAVGYTF.

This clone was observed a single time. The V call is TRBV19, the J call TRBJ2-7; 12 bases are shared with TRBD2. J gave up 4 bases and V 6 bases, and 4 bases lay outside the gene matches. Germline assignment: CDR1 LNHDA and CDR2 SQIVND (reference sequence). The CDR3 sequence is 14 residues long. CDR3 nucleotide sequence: TGTGCCAGTAGCTGGACTAGCGGGACTTACGAGCAGTACTTC. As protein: CASSWTSGTYEQYF.

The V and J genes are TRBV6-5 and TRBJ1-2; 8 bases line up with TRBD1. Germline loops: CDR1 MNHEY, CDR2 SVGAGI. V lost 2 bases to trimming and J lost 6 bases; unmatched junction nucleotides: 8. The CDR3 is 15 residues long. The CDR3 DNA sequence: TGTGCCAGCAGTTACGGGCAGGGGGCTTTCCATGGCTACACCTTC. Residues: CASSYGQGAFHGYTF.

The DNA of the CDR3 is TGTGCCAGCAGCACCCAGACAGGGCACCAAAACATTCAGTACTTC. Its translation: CASSTQTGHQNIQYF. V gene TRBV9 combines with J gene TRBJ2-4; 7 bases fit TRBD1. With V trimmed by 4 bases and J by 5 bases, 9 bases remained unmatched. Germline V lookup: CDR1 SGDLS, CDR2 YYNGEE. CDR3 length: 15 residues.

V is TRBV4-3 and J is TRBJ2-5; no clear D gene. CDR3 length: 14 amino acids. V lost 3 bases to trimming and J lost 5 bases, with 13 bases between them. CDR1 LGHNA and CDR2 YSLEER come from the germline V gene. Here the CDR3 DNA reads TGCGCCAGCAGCCAGGAGCTAGTCCGGGAGACCCAGTACTTC. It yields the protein CASSQELVRETQYF.

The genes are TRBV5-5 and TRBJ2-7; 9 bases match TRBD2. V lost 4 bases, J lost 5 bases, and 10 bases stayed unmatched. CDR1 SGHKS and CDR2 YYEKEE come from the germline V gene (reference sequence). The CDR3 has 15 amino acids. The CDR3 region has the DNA TGTGCCAGCAGCCCGCCCCCGGGACTAGCCCACGAGCAGTACTTC. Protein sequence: CASSPPPGLAHEQYF.